This TCR beta chain is from a study of T cell responses to AZD1222 COVID-19 vaccine. Study-level points and caveats: Donors skewed white British and female; clonal diversity was possibly underestimated. Vaccine-associated CD4 TCRs ranged over spike, dominating at 160-218 and 743-854.

This CDR3 contains 15 residues. Germline V lookup: CDR1 MDHEN, CDR2 SYDVKM. V shed 1 base and J shed 4 bases, with 14 bases lying between them. Concerning this clone itself: Its antigen is undetermined.

Data came from immunoSEQ multiplex PCR; TCRdb stores just in-frame clones and leaves some out. The repertoire holds roughly 150,000 clones, with around 88% as singletons. The sequence came from an adult in good health. The sample was peripheral blood, taken on day 0 of AZD1222 vaccination. This chain connects TRBV28 to TRBJ2-7; perhaps TRBD1 as D (6 bases). The DNA of the CDR3 is TGTGCCAGCAGTTTATCTGGGGGCTATCCTTACGAGCAGTACTTC. This codes for CASSLSGGYPYEQYF. Full variable domain (remainder filled in from reference TRBV28 and TRBJ2-7): DVKVTQSSRYLVKRTGEKVFLECVQDMDHENMFWYRQDPGLGLRLIYFSYDVKMKEKGDIPEGYSVSREKKERFSLILESASTNQTSMYLCASSLSGGYPYEQYFGPGTRLTVT.